One and the same sample provided the 11 T cell receptor beta chains below, sequenced in a study of tumor-infiltrating lymphocytes in primary liver carcinoma. A constant-region primer served to make TCR beta cDNA from around 540 ng total RNA. TCR beta libraries came from three nested multiplex PCR rounds using slightly modified ARM-PCR. TRBV1-TRBV30 forward primers and a C-beta reverse primer were used in the first two PCR rounds, which each ran for around 10 cycles. In TCRdb, the multiplex PCR reads were re-called with MiXCR into one record per CDR3 protein. The sample consists of some 130,000 distinct CDR3 sequences, roughly 70% of them appearing once. Extraction of RNA together with DNA used 20-30 mg of unsorted bulk tissue. What was sequenced was tumor-adjacent normal liver tissue. These receptors all stem from a woman aged 60-75 years with primary liver carcinoma and hepatitis B virus infection.

As concerns this clonotype: A junction end diverges from the germline sequence, so it may reflect a read error. This chain joins TRBV5-4 and TRBJ1-2, with D perhaps matching TRBD1 (5 bases). CDR1 and CDR2 (germline): SGHNT, YYREEE (reference sequence). The CDR3 is made up of 14 amino acids. This chain's CDR3 is CASSLGQLNYGCTF. The CDR3 nucleotides are TGTGCCAGCAGTTTGGGGCAACTCAACTATGGCTGCACCTTC.

Remarks on this clonotype: This could be a read error, since a much larger clone is one nucleotide away. The genes are TRBV28 and TRBJ1-5, with unresolved D. Germline CDR1 MDHEN, CDR2 SYDVKM. The CDR3 sequence is 12 residues long. CDR3 DNA: TGTGCCAGCAGTTTAGTGGATCAGCCCCAGAATTTT. It encodes CASSLVDQPQNF.

Comment on this clonotype: A read error may explain this, as a much larger clone is one base away. DNA of the CDR3: TGCACCAGCAGCTTAGGGCTCCAAGGGGAGCAGTACTTC. Translation gives CTSSLGLQGEQYF. The chain links TRBV5-1 to TRBJ2-7, with no clear D. Germline-derived CDR1 and CDR2 are SGHRS and YFSETQ. The CDR3 totals 13 residues.

On this clonotype itself: One end of the junction is discordant with germline, which a read error may explain. The chain links TRBV20-1 to TRBJ2-1, with TRBD1 matching 7 bases. CDR3 length: 14 amino acids. Germline values: CDR1 DFQATT, CDR2 SNEGSKA (reference sequence). CDR3 in amino acids: CSGVTGNSYNEQFF. The CDR3 bases are TGCAGTGGCGTGACAGGGAATTCCTACAATGAGCAGTTTTTC.

J is TRBJ2-5 and V is TRBV7-9, with 9 bases identical to TRBD1. This CDR3 is built from 16 residues. Trimming took 5 bases from V and 0 from J; bases not matched to a gene: 7. Germline CDR1 and CDR2: SEHNR and FQNEAQ (reference sequence). The CDR3 region is CASSLTGGWNQETQYF. Here the CDR3 DNA reads TGTGCCAGCAGCCTGACAGGGGGTTGGAACCAAGAGACCCAGTACTTC. Based on the CDR3 plus reference TRBV7-9 and TRBJ2-5, the full variable domain is DTGVSQNPRHKITKRGQNVTFRCDPISEHNRLYWYRQTLGQGPEFLTYFQNEAQLEKSRLLSDRFSAERPKGSFSTLEIQRTEQGDSAMYLCASSLTGGWNQETQYFGPGTRLLVL.

The chain recombines TRBV20-1 with TRBJ1-3; 7 bases map to TRBD1. Germline CDR1 and CDR2: DFQATT and SNEGSKA (reference sequence). The CDR3 extends over 15 amino acids. With V trimmed by 2 bases and J by 0 bases, 4 bases remained unmatched. In DNA form, the CDR3 reads TGCAGTGCTAGACCTGACAGGGTCTCTGGAAACACCATATATTTT. It specifies CSARPDRVSGNTIYF.

About this clonotype itself: One junction end disagrees with the germline gene, perhaps due to a read error. The V gene is TRBV29-1, the J gene TRBJ2-5; D is tentatively TRBD1 or TRBD2 (5 bases each). Germline loops: CDR1 SQVTM, CDR2 ANQGSEA. The CDR3 totals 11 residues. The CDR3 DNA follows: TGCAGCACCAAAGTAGGGGAGACCCAGTGCTTC. This sequence encodes CSTKVGETQCF.

In regard to this clonotype: A much larger clone sits a single nucleotide away, making a read error possible. V gene TRBV28 combines with J gene TRBJ1-2, with a tentative D call TRBD1 (6 bases). Germline CDR1 and CDR2: MDHEN and SYDVKM. The CDR3 contains 15 residues. As DNA, the CDR3 is TGTGCCAGCAGTCTAAGAATACAGGGAACCTATGGCTACAGCTTC. Translated: CASSLRIQGTYGYSF.

The V and J genes are TRBV4-1 and TRBJ2-1, with D unresolved. The CDR3 has 20 residues. Trimming shortened V by 11 bases and J by 6 bases, and 38 bases separated the two germline ends. CDR1 and CDR2 (germline): MGHRA, YSYEKL. The CDR3 is CAQQQNTDNEQFSGPNEQFF. CDR3 nucleotides: TGCGCCCAGCAGCAAAACACAGACAATGAGCAGTTCTCCGGGCCCAATGAGCAGTTCTTC.

This clonotype was seen a single time. One junction end disagrees with the germline gene, perhaps due to a read error. The chain has TRBV12-3 or TRBV12-4 and TRBJ2-7, with 15 bases fitting TRBD2. The CDR3 contains 18 residues. The CDR3 is CASSSGRTSGRVSYGQYF. In DNA, the CDR3 is TGTGCCAGCAGTTCCGGAAGGACTAGCGGGAGGGTTTCATACGGGCAGTACTTC.

A few counts support this clonotype. The V gene is TRBV20-1, the J gene TRBJ2-1, with D possibly matching TRBD2 (5 bases). V lost 2 bases and J lost 7, with 12 bases in between. The CDR3 contains 13 residues. Germline V lookup: CDR1 DFQATT, CDR2 SNEGSKA (reference sequence). The CDR3 protein is CSARSGLRNEQFF. The CDR3 coding sequence is TGCAGTGCTAGAAGCGGTCTACGGAATGAGCAGTTCTTC.